A selection of T cell receptor beta chains follows, all from one sample in a study of cytomegalovirus exposure and HLA in healthy donors. Produced via immunoSEQ multiplex PCR; TCRdb's table is partial and in-frame only. The profile shows about 120,000 clones, approximately 80% of them singletons. What was sequenced was PBMCs. Every receptor here comes from a woman aged 25 to 45 in good health and CMV-seronegative. Each CDR3 is given without its conserved first and last residue.

j_gene: TRBJ2-7; v_gene: TRBV7-3; CDR3aa: ASSLTAGEGYEQY
j_gene: TRBJ1-2; v_gene: TRBV27; CDR3aa: ASSSEMTGKNYGYT
j_gene: TRBJ2-6; v_gene: TRBV19; CDR3aa: ASSSGQDSGANVLT
j_gene: TRBJ2-2; v_gene: TRBV9; CDR3aa: ASSVEPSGRMGTGELF
j_gene: TRBJ2-3; v_gene: TRBV9; CDR3aa: ASSVASSGRNTDTQY
j_gene: TRBJ2-1; v_gene: TRBV11-2; CDR3aa: ASSLGTLASSYNEQF
j_gene: TRBJ2-5; v_gene: TRBV2; CDR3aa: ASSDRLAGSETQY
j_gene: TRBJ2-7; v_gene: TRBV18; CDR3aa: ASSLQASSYEQY
j_gene: TRBJ1-5; v_gene: TRBV27; CDR3aa: ASSLSDTDQPQH
j_gene: TRBJ2-5; v_gene: TRBV2; CDR3aa: ASSEGPSGKETQY
j_gene: TRBJ2-7; v_gene: TRBV4-3; CDR3aa: ASRAQRTGSYEQY
j_gene: TRBJ1-5; v_gene: TRBV27; CDR3aa: ASSPGTGGWPQH
j_gene: TRBJ2-3; v_gene: TRBV6-1; CDR3aa: ASSEDMSTDTQY
j_gene: TRBJ2-7; v_gene: TRBV11-3; CDR3aa: ASSLDGNYEQY
j_gene: TRBJ2-1; v_gene: TRBV7-3; CDR3aa: ASSLTAGLSYNEQF
j_gene: TRBJ1-2; v_gene: TRBV9; CDR3aa: ASSVGEDRVYGYT
j_gene: TRBJ2-2; v_gene: TRBV19; CDR3aa: ASTRGTGNTGELF
j_gene: TRBJ1-2; v_gene: TRBV5-1; CDR3aa: ASSLRERPARCGYT
j_gene: TRBJ2-3; v_gene: TRBV27; CDR3aa: ASSLRGTTDTQY
j_gene: TRBJ1-3; v_gene: TRBV28; CDR3aa: ASSLTGVGNTIY
j_gene: TRBJ2-1; v_gene: TRBV27; CDR3aa: ASSLGGHEQF
j_gene: TRBJ2-5; v_gene: TRBV18; CDR3aa: ASSGQGQETQY
j_gene: TRBJ1-1; v_gene: TRBV14; CDR3aa: ASKGDAIKDTEAF
j_gene: TRBJ2-7; v_gene: TRBV19; CDR3aa: ASSDSSGSGYEQY
j_gene: TRBJ2-7; v_gene: TRBV7-2; CDR3aa: ASSLAPGGLAGVPYEQY
j_gene: TRBJ2-7; v_gene: TRBV4-3; CDR3aa: ASSQDQGTSYEQY
j_gene: TRBJ2-5; v_gene: TRBV10-3; CDR3aa: AISVTGAETQY
j_gene: TRBJ1-5; v_gene: TRBV9; CDR3aa: ASSVGLGGNQPQH
j_gene: TRBJ2-2; v_gene: TRBV5-1; CDR3aa: ASSLAEEHTGELF
j_gene: TRBJ2-1; v_gene: TRBV11-1; CDR3aa: ASSLAQQGEQF
j_gene: TRBJ1-1; v_gene: TRBV19; CDR3aa: ASSGTGRVEAF
j_gene: TRBJ2-1; v_gene: TRBV15; CDR3aa: ATSRDPTSGLTYNEQF
j_gene: TRBJ2-7; v_gene: TRBV27; CDR3aa: ASSFPGQEREQY
j_gene: TRBJ2-5; v_gene: TRBV28; CDR3aa: ASSLVGGGQETQY
j_gene: TRBJ2-1; v_gene: TRBV6-4; CDR3aa: ASSSELDEQF
j_gene: TRBJ2-1; v_gene: TRBV29-1; CDR3aa: SVDSGRGNEQF
j_gene: TRBJ2-7; v_gene: TRBV13; CDR3aa: ASSWGQGAKKEQY
j_gene: TRBJ2-7; v_gene: TRBV5-1; CDR3aa: ASSLVFGATLYEQY
j_gene: TRBJ2-3; v_gene: TRBV6-6; CDR3aa: AGRLASTDTQY
j_gene: TRBJ1-1; v_gene: TRBV9; CDR3aa: ASSPRGGTGEAF
j_gene: TRBJ1-2; v_gene: TRBV10-3; CDR3aa: AITDPGTGGDYGYT
j_gene: TRBJ2-1; v_gene: TRBV7-2; CDR3aa: ASSFFTSGSSNEQF
j_gene: TRBJ2-3; v_gene: TRBV6-1; CDR3aa: ASSEQGGGTDTQY
j_gene: TRBJ2-1; v_gene: TRBV19; CDR3aa: ASSMDSGYRNEQF
j_gene: TRBJ2-4; v_gene: TRBV7-9; CDR3aa: ASSLAGGGAKNIQY
j_gene: TRBJ1-2; v_gene: TRBV10-3; CDR3aa: AITGRTDNYGYT
j_gene: TRBJ2-7; v_gene: TRBV6-5; CDR3aa: ASSYHTGPYEQY
j_gene: TRBJ2-1; v_gene: TRBV25-1; CDR3aa: ASSPGGQADNEQF
j_gene: TRBJ2-5; v_gene: TRBV4-1; CDR3aa: ASSQDRTSGEQY
j_gene: TRBJ2-7; v_gene: TRBV11-2; CDR3aa: ASSLDPSGSLYEQY
j_gene: TRBJ1-1; v_gene: TRBV28; CDR3aa: ASNQEGPAEAF
j_gene: TRBJ2-1; v_gene: TRBV28; CDR3aa: ASSLIVSGSYNEQF
j_gene: TRBJ2-4; v_gene: TRBV27; CDR3aa: ASSTGTSGTIQY
j_gene: TRBJ1-3; v_gene: TRBV19; CDR3aa: ASSGGGSGNTIY
j_gene: TRBJ2-5; v_gene: TRBV28; CDR3aa: ASSLGGQGARETQY
j_gene: TRBJ2-3; v_gene: TRBV27; CDR3aa: ASSWRQGLLNTQY
j_gene: TRBJ2-2; v_gene: TRBV5-1; CDR3aa: ASSFWTAGELF
j_gene: TRBJ1-5; v_gene: TRBV18; CDR3aa: ASSPGQGADQPQH
j_gene: TRBJ1-1; v_gene: TRBV6-6; CDR3aa: ASSRWQGNTEAF